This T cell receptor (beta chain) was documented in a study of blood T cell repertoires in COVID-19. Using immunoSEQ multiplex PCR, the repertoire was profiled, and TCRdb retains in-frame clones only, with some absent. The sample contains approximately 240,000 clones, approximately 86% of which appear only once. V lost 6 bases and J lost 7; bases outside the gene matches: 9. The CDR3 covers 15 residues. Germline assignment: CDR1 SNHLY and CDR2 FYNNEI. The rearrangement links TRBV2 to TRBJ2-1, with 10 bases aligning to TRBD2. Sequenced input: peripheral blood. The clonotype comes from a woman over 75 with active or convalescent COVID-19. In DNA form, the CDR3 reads TGTGCCAGCAGAAAACTAGCGGGGCCAGGAAATGAGCAGTTCTTC. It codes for CASRKLAGPGNEQFF.